The TCR beta chain described here comes from a study of shared clonotypes between healthy human individuals. Notes on the study in general: Lower generation probabilities were found for non-shared clonotypes than for those shared by all four donors.

Only Caucasian adults living in Nashville, Tennessee made up the donor group. Methods used by the authors: Because ImmunoSEQ provided only junction sequences with no quality scores, the filtering differed. Here immunoSEQ multiplex PCR was the method, and the copy in TCRdb shows in-frame clones only, minus some. V and J calls and clone size are as listed in that table; D and trimming were resolved from the DNA. There are millions of clones in the sample; about 92% occur only once, and about 0.39% lies in the top ten. Turning to this clone: Its specificity is unknown.

After removal of 2 bases from V and 13 bases from J, the junction contained 9 bases not matched to a gene. Germline values: CDR1 MNHNY, CDR2 SVGAGI (reference sequence). This CDR3 has 15 amino acids. This clonotype was sampled from a man between 18 and 29 years old in good health. Some clones in this sample may be carry-over from other donors' samples. This chain links TRBV6-6 with TRBJ1-6; 9 positions match TRBD1. Sequencing used naive CD4+ T cells from PBMCs. Subset of the sample: CD45RA+ positively selected. The CDR3 DNA reads as TGTGCCAGCAGTTACGGGACAGGGAATTTCGACCCCCTCCACTTT. Protein sequence: CASSYGTGNFDPLHF.